This T cell receptor beta chain was identified in a study of T cell responses to AZD1222 COVID-19 vaccine. Findings of the study overall: Only 5 or 6 AZD1222 recipients were seropositive at baseline. Sampling that yielded the repertoires occurred only after the peak T cell response. The study found vaccine-associated CD4 TCRs spanning spike, dominant at 160-218 and 743-854. Unmutated variant regions are reportedly targeted by nearly half of spike-specific TCRs.

Germline V gene sequence: CDR1 KGHSH, CDR2 LQKENI. V dropped 3 bases and J dropped 7 bases, with 15 bases sitting between them. This CDR3 comprises 14 residues. The table came from immunoSEQ multiplex PCR; TCRdb's copy has only in-frame clones and leaves some out. Of about 120,000 clones detected, 80% to 90% appear once; the ten largest clones hold 3% to 4%. Concerning this clone itself: Its antigen is as yet unknown.

The TCR sequence derives from an adult in good health. This chain connects TRBV18 to TRBJ1-1; D is possibly TRBD1 (6 bases). Sample: peripheral blood, taken on day 0 of MenACWY control vaccination. The CDR3: CASSPSRGGNEAFF. In DNA, the CDR3 is TGTGCCAGCTCACCGTCCAGGGGAGGGAATGAAGCTTTCTTT.